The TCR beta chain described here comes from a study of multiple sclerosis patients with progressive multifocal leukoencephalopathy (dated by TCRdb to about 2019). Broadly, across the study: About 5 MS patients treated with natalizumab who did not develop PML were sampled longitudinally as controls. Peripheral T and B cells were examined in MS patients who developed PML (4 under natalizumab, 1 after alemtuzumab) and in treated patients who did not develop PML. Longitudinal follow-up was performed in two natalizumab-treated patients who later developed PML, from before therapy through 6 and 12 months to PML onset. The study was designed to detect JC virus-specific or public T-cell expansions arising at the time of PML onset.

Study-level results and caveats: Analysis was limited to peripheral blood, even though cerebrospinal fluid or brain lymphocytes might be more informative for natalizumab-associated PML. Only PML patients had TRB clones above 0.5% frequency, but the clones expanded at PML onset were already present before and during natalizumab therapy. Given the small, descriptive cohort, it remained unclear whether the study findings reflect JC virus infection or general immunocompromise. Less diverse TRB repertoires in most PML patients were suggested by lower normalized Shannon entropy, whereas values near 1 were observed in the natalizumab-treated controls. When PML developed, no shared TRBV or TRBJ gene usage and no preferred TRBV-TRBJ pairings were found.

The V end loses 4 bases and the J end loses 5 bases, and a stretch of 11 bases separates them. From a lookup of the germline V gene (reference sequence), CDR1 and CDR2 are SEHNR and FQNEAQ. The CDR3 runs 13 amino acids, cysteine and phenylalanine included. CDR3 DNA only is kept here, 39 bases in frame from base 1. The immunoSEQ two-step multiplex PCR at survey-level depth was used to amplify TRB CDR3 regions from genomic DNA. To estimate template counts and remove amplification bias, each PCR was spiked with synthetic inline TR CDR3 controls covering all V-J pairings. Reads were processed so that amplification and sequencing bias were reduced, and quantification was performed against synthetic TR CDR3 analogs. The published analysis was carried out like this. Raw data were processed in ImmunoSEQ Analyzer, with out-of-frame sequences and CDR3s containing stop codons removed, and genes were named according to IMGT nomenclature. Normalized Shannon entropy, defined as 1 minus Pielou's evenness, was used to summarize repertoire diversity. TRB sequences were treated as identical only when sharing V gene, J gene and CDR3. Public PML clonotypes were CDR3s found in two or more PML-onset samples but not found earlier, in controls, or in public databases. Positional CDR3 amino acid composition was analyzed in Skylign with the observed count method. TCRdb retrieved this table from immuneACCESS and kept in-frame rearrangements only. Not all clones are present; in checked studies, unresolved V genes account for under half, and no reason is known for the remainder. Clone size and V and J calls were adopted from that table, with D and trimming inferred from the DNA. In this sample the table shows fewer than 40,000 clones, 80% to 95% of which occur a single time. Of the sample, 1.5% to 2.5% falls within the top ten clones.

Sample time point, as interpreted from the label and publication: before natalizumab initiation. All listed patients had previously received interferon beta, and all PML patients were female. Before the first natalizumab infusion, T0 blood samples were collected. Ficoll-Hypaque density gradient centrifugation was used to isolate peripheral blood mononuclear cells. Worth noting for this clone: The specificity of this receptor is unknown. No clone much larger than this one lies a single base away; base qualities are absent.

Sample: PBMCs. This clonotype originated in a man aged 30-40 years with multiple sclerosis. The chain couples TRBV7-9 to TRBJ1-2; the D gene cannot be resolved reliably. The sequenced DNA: TGTGCCAGCAGCTCCGACGCCTCTTATGGCTACACCTTC. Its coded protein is CASSSDASYGYTF.